This TCR beta chain was obtained from a study of metastatic and nonmetastatic thyroid tumors. Study as a whole: The authors compared repertoires across blood and tumor or nodule tissue from malignant and benign thyroid patients. Study observations and caveats: Compared with benign nodules, malignant thyroid tumors were reported to have significantly higher TCR beta diversity in both blood and tumor.

CDR1 and CDR2 from the germline V gene are MNHNS and SASEGT. The CDR3 has 13 amino acids. With 6 bases clipped from V and 8 bases from J, the junction kept 6 bases outside the gene matches. Thyroid surgery was performed in patients who had received no treatment beforehand. Notes on this clone: The antigen is unknown.

Study processing details: Clinicopathological groups differed in CDR3, with these differences serving to build a distant-metastasis classifier for papillary thyroid cancer. From the PCR reads, TCRdb re-called clones with MiXCR. The V and J calls, along with clone size, are taken from TCRdb and not from the paper's own processing. Of around 50,000 clones detected, 25% to 35% appear once; the ten largest clones hold 15% to 20%. The clonotype originates from a female donor with papillary thyroid cancer or a benign thyroid nodule (not recorded which). Some clones in this sample may be carry-over from other donors' samples. The chain links TRBV6-1 to TRBJ1-4; 7 bases are a match to TRBD1. Sequenced material: blood. CDR3 region: CASSGTVKEKLFF. The CDR3 region has the DNA TGTGCCAGCAGCGGGACAGTCAAAGAAAAACTGTTTTTT.